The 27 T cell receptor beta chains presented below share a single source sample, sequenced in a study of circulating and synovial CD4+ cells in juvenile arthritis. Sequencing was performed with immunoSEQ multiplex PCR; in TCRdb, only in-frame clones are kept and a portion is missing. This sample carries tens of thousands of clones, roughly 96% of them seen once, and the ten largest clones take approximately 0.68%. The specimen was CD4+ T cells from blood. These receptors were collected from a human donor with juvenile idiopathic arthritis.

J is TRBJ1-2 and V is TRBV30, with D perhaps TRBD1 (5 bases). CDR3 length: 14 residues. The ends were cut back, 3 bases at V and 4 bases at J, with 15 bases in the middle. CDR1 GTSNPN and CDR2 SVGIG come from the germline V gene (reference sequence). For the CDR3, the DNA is TGTGCCTGGAGGTGGGGGAGGGGAAGCTATGGCTACACCTTC. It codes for CAWRWGRGSYGYTF.

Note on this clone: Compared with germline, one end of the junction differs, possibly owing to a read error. The CDR3 is CASGVDPGTGLTEAFF. The CDR3 DNA reads as TGTGCCAGCGGCGTCGATCCCGGGACAGGACTAACTGAAGCTTTCTTT. The rearrangement joins TRBV9 to TRBJ1-1; 8 nucleotides align to TRBD1. This CDR3 comprises 16 residues. Per germline, CDR1 SGDLS and CDR2 YYNGEE.

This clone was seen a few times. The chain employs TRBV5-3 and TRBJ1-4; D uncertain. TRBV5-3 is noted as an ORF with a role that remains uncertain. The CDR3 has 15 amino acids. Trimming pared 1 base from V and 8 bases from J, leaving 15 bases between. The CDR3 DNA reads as TGTGCCAGAAGCTTGCCGGGAACTGGGGAAGAAAAACTGTTTTTT. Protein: CARSLPGTGEEKLFF.

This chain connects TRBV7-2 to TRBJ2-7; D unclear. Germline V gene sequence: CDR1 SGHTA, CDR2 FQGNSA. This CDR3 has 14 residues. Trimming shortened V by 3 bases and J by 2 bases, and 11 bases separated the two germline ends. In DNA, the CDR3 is TGTGCCAGCAGCTTCCTGAGGCGGACCTACGAGCAGTACTTC. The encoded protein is CASSFLRRTYEQYF.

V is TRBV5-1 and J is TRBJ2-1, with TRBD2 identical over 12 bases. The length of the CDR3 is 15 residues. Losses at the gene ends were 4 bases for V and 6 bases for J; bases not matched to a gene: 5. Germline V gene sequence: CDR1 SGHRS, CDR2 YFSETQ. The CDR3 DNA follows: TGCGCCAGCAGCCCGGGACTAGCGGGCAGCAATGAGCAGTTCTTC. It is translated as CASSPGLAGSNEQFF. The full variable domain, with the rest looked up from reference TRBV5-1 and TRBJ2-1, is KAGVTQTPRYLIKTRGQQVTLSCSPISGHRSVSWYQQTPGQGLQFLFEYFSETQRNKGNFPGRFSGRQFSNSRSEMNVSTLELGDSALYLCASSPGLAGSNEQFFGPGTRLTVL.

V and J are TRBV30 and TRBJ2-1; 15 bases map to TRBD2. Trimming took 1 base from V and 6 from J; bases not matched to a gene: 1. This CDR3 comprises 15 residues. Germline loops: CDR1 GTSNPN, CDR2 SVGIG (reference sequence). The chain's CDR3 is CAWSAGLAGGNEQFF. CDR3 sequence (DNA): TGTGCCTGGAGTGCGGGACTAGCGGGAGGCAATGAGCAGTTCTTC.

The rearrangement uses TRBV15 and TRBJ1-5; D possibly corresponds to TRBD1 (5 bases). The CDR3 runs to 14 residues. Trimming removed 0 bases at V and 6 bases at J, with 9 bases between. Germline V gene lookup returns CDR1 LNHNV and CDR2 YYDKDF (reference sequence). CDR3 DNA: TGTGCCACCAGCAGAGACAGGGTCGGTCAGCCCCAGCATTTT. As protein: CATSRDRVGQPQHF.

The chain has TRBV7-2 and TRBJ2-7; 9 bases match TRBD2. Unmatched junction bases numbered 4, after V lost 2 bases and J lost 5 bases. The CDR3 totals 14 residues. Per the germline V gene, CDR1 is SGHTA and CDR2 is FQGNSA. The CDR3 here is CASSLIAGVNEQYF. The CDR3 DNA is TGTGCCAGCAGCTTAATAGCGGGGGTGAACGAGCAGTACTTC.

Here the CDR3 DNA reads TGTGCCAGCAGCAATAGAGACCCAAACAGGGGCTACACCTTC. Its translation is CASSNRDPNRGYTF. The gene calls are TRBV21-1 and TRBJ1-2; no DNA check was done on the table's D call, TRBD1. TRBV21-1 is listed as a pseudogene. The CDR3 sequence is 14 residues long.

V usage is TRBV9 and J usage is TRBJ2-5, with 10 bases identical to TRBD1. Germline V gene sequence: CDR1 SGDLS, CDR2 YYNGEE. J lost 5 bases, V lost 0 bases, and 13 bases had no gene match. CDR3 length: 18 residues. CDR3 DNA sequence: TGTGCCAGCAGCGTAGGGGGCTGGGACAGGGGAAGTACGGAGACCCAGTACTTC. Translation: CASSVGGWDRGSTETQYF.

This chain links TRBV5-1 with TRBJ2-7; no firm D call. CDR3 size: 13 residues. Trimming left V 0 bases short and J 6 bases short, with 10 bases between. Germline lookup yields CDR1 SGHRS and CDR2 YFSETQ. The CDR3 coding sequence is TGCGCCAGCAGCTTGGGCCAGCGAAGCGAGCAGTACTTC. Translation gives CASSLGQRSEQYF.

The DNA of the CDR3 is TGTGCCAGCTCACCGACGTTGATTGTGGTTAACAGACGAACCCGTAACTATGGCTACACCTTC. The encoded protein is CASSPTLIVVNRRTRNYGYTF. The rearrangement joins TRBV18 to TRBJ1-2; D gene ambiguous. V dropped 3 bases and J dropped 1 base, with 30 bases sitting between them. CDR3 length: 21 residues. CDR1 is KGHSH and CDR2 is LQKENI in the germline V gene.

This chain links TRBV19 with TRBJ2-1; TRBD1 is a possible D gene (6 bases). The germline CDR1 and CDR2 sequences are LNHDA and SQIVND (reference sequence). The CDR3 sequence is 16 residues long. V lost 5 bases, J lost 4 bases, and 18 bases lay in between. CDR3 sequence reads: CASSPGTTLRYNEQFF. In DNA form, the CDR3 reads TGTGCCAGTAGTCCCGGGACAACCCTTCGATACAATGAGCAGTTCTTC. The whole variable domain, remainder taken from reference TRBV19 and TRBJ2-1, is DGGITQSPKYLFRKEGQNVTLSCEQNLNHDAMYWYRQDPGQGLRLIYYSQIVNDFQKGDIAEGYSVSREKKESFPLTVTSAQKNPTAFYLCASSPGTTLRYNEQFFGPGTRLTVL.

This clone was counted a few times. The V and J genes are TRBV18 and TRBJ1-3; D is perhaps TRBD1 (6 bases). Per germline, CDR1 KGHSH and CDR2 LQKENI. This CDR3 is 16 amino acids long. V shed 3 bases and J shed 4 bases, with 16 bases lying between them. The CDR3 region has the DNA TGTGCCAGCTCACCCCGGGCGGGGGCAGGAGGAAACACCATATATTTT. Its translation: CASSPRAGAGGNTIYF.

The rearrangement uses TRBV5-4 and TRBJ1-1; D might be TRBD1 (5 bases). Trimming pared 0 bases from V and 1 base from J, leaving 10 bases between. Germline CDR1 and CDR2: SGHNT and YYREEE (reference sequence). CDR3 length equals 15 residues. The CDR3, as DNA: TGTGCCAGCAGCTTGGGGGGGGTTTCGAACACTGAAGCTTTCTTT. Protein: CASSLGGVSNTEAFF.

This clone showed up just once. CDR3 region: CASSATAGAPNTGELFF. The CDR3 DNA sequence: TGTGCCAGTAGTGCCACCGCGGGAGCCCCGAACACCGGGGAGCTGTTTTTT. J is TRBJ2-2 and V is TRBV19; TRBD2 agrees at 7 bases. The CDR3 spans 17 residues. V lost 5 bases to trimming and J lost 0 bases; unmatched junction nucleotides: 9. From germline, CDR1 is LNHDA and CDR2 SQIVND (reference sequence).

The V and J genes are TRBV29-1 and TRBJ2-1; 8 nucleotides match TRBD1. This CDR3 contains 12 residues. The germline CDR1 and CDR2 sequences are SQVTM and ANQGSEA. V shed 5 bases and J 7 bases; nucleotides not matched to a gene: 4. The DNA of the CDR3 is TGCAGCGTTACAGGGGGAGTAAATGAGCAGTTCTTC. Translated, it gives CSVTGGVNEQFF.

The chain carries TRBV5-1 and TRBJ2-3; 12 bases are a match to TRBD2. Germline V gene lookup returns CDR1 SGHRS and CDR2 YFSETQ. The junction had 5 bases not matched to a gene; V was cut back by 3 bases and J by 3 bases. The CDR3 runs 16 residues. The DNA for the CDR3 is TGCGCCAGCAGCTGGACTAGCGGGGTGGGAACAGATACGCAGTATTTT. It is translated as CASSWTSGVGTDTQYF.

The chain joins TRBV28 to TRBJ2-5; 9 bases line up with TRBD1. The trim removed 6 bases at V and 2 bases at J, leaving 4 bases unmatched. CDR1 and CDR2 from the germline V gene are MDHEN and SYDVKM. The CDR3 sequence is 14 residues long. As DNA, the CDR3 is TGTGCCAGCAGGCAGGACAGGGGACAAGAGACCCAGTACTTC. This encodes CASRQDRGQETQYF.

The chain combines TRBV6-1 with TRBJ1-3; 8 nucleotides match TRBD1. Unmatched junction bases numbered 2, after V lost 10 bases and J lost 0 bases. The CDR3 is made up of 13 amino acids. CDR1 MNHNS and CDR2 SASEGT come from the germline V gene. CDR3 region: CATQGASGNTIYF. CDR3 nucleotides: TGTGCCACTCAGGGGGCCTCTGGAAACACCATATATTTT.

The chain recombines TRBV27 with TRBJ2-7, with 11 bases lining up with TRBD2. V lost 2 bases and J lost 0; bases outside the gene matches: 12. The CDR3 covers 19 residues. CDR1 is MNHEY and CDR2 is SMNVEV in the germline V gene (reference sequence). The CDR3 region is CASSLRGTSGLLSSYEQYF. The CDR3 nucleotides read TGTGCCAGCAGTTTACGTGGGACTAGCGGTTTATTGAGCTCCTACGAGCAGTACTTC.

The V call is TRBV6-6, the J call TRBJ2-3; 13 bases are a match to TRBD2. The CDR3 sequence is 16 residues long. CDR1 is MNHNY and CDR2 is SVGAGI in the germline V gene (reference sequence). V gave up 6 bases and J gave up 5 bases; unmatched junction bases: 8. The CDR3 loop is CASRQRTSGSQDTQYF. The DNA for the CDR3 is TGTGCCAGCAGGCAACGGACTAGCGGGAGTCAAGATACGCAGTATTTT.

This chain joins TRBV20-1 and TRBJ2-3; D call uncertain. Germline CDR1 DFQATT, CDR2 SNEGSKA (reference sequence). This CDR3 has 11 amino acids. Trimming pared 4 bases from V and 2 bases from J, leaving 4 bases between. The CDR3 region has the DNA TGCAGTGCTACCCACACAGATACGCAGTATTTT. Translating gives CSATHTDTQYF.

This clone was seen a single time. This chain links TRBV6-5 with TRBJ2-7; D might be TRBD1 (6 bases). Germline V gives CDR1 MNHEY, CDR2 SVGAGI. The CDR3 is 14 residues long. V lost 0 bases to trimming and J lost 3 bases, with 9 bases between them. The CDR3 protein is CASSYSGQFYEQYF. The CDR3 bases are TGTGCCAGCAGTTACTCAGGACAGTTCTACGAGCAGTACTTC.

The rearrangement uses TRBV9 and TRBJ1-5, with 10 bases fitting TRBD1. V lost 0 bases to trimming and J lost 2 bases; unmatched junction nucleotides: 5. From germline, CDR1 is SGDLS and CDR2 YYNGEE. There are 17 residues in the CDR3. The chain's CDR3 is CASSVGPTGGGNQPQHF. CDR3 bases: TGTGCCAGCAGCGTAGGACCGACAGGGGGCGGCAATCAGCCCCAGCATTTT.

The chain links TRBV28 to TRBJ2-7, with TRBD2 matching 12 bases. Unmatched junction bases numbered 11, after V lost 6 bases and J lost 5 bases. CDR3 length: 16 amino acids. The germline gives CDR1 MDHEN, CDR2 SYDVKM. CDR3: CASSPPTSGRVNEQYF. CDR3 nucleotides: TGTGCCAGCAGCCCCCCGACTAGCGGGAGAGTCAACGAGCAGTACTTC.

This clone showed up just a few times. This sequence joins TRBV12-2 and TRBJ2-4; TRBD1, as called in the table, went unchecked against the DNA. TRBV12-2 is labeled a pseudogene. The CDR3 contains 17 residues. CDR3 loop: CASRLPWAHIAKNIQYF. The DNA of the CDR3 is TGTGCAAGTCGCTTACCCTGGGCGCATATAGCCAAAAACATTCAGTACTTC.